Listed below are T cell receptor beta chains from one sample, sequenced in a study of blood T cell repertoires in COVID-19. Clones were sequenced by immunoSEQ multiplex PCR, and TCRdb holds only the in-frame ones, with some missing. The sample consists of 250,000 to 300,000 clones, approximately 90% of them appearing once. The sequencing sample was made of peripheral blood. All receptors derive from a man younger than 35 with active or convalescent COVID-19. The CDR3 runs from the conserved cysteine through the conserved F or W. A D gene is named only where the DNA matches it firmly. Not all rows give a size; the values are once, few, many and, for expanded clones, a class.

j_call v_call d_call clone_size cdr3_aa cdr3_nt
TRBJ2-5 TRBV5-4 TRBD2 few CASSSKEIAGETQYF TGTGCCAGCAGCTCGAAGGAAATAGCGGGTGAGACCCAGTACTTC
TRBJ2-1 TRBV5-6 TRBD1 NA CASLDRVHNEQFF TGTGCCAGCCTGGACAGGGTTCACAATGAGCAGTTCTTC
TRBJ2-7 TRBV12-3/TRBV12-4 NA NA CASSGAWSYEQYF TGTGCCAGCAGTGGGGCATGGAGCTACGAGCAGTACTTC
TRBJ1-5 TRBV21-1 NA NA CASSNRMGDRAPHQPQHF TGTGCCAGCAGCAACCGAATGGGGGACAGGGCCCCTCATCAGCCCCAGCATTTT
TRBJ1-5 TRBV5-6 NA NA CASSLGHPSNQPQHF TGTGCCAGCAGCTTGGGACATCCTAGCAATCAGCCCCAGCATTTT
TRBJ2-2 TRBV30 TRBD1 once CAWRDRGHRTGELFF TGTGCCTGGAGGGACAGGGGGCATCGCACCGGGGAGCTGTTTTTT
TRBJ2-3 TRBV24-1 NA NA CATSDLGSYTDTQYF TGTGCCACCAGTGACCTAGGCTCCTACACAGATACGCAGTATTTT
TRBJ2-5 TRBV18 NA NA CASSPGSSSFGETQYF TGTGCCAGCTCACCAGGGAGTTCCTCCTTCGGGGAGACCCAGTACTTC
TRBJ2-1 TRBV12-3/TRBV12-4 TRBD2 NA CASSFGTTNEQFF TGTGCCAGCAGTTTCGGGACTACTAATGAGCAGTTCTTC
TRBJ2-1 TRBV2 NA NA CASQIVGGSYNEQFF TGTGCCAGCCAGATTGTAGGGGGCTCCTACAATGAGCAGTTCTTC
TRBJ2-7 TRBV10-1 NA few CASSSGPLQGQYF TGCGCCAGCAGCTCCGGACCCTTGCAGGGGCAGTACTTC
TRBJ1-6 TRBV5-5 TRBD1 NA CASSHGQDNSPLHF TGTGCCAGCAGCCATGGACAGGATAATTCACCCCTCCACTTT
TRBJ2-7 TRBV10-1 NA NA CASGPDRTEKCPYEQYF TGCGCCAGCGGACCAGACCGGACAGAAAAGTGTCCCTACGAGCAGTACTTC
TRBJ2-7 TRBV5-1 NA NA CASSLASYRERVEQYF TGCGCCAGCAGCTTGGCCTCTTACCGGGAGAGAGTCGAGCAGTACTTC
TRBJ2-3 TRBV7-2 NA once CASSLMFQAGDTQYF TGTGCCAGCAGCTTAATGTTCCAAGCCGGAGATACGCAGTATTTT
TRBJ2-7 TRBV27 NA NA CASSGLETYEQYF TGTGCCAGCAGTGGACTTGAAACCTACGAGCAGTACTTC
TRBJ2-2 TRBV11-3 TRBD1 NA CASSLDRGQGGTGELFF TGTGCCAGCAGCTTAGACCGGGGACAGGGAGGCACCGGGGAGCTGTTTTTT
TRBJ1-1 TRBV6-6 NA NA CASSLQGLRDTEAFF TGTGCCAGCAGCCTTCAGGGGCTACGCGACACTGAAGCTTTCTTT
TRBJ2-1 TRBV7-3 TRBD1 NA CASSHGQGSYNEQFF TGTGCCAGCAGCCACGGACAGGGATCCTACAATGAGCAGTTCTTC
TRBJ2-6 TRBV16 NA NA CASSPSSGANVLTF TGTGCCAGCAGCCCCAGCTCTGGGGCCAACGTCCTGACTTTC
TRBJ1-5 TRBV19 TRBD1 few CASKTGLYSNQPQHF TGTGCCAGTAAGACAGGGCTCTATAGCAATCAGCCCCAGCATTTT
TRBJ1-1 TRBV28 TRBD1 NA CASTVVGQVRGLNTEAFF TGTGCCAGCACCGTAGTGGGACAGGTGAGGGGATTGAACACTGAAGCTTTCTTT
TRBJ2-1 TRBV5-6 NA NA CASSLAGVMGEQFF TGTGCCAGCAGCTTGGCGGGAGTAATGGGAGAGCAGTTCTTC
TRBJ2-7 TRBV7-3 TRBD2 NA CASSSASGPHYEQYF TGTGCCAGCAGCTCGGCTAGCGGACCCCATTACGAGCAGTACTTC
TRBJ1-1 TRBV10-2 NA NA CASSEIGGVTEAFF TGCGCCAGCAGTGAAATTGGGGGGGTGACTGAAGCTTTCTTT
TRBJ2-1 TRBV11-2 NA NA CASSPVLNEQFF TGTGCCAGCAGCCCCGTTTTGAATGAGCAGTTCTTC
TRBJ1-1 TRBV7-3 NA once CASSLNPLGSQGGAEAFF TGTGCCAGCAGCTTAAACCCCCTCGGGAGTCAGGGAGGGGCTGAAGCTTTCTTT
TRBJ2-1 TRBV4-1 TRBD2 NA CASSQVLGTSGGSSYNEQFF TGCGCCAGCAGCCAGGTACTTGGGACTAGCGGGGGCAGCTCCTACAATGAGCAGTTCTTC
TRBJ2-1 TRBV10-1 TRBD2 NA CASSDGRSGYNEQFF TGCGCCAGCAGTGACGGGAGGTCCGGCTACAATGAGCAGTTCTTC
TRBJ1-1 TRBV5-4 NA NA CASSLYRDMVEAFF TGTGCCAGCAGCTTGTACCGGGACATGGTCGAAGCTTTCTTT
TRBJ2-7 TRBV19 TRBD2 NA CASSTSSGSPYEQYF TGTGCCAGTAGTACTTCTAGCGGGTCTCCGTACGAGCAGTACTTC
TRBJ1-3 TRBV11-2 NA NA CASSFTGGTIYF TGTGCCAGCAGCTTCACAGGTGGGACCATATATTTT
TRBJ2-3 TRBV6-2/TRBV6-3 TRBD1 NA CASSPGTGAASTDTQYF TGTGCCAGCAGCCCTGGGACAGGGGCTGCAAGCACAGATACGCAGTATTTT
TRBJ2-2 TRBV12-5 NA NA CASGLIVALNGELFF TGTGCTAGTGGTTTGATCGTAGCGTTGAACGGGGAGCTGTTTTTT
TRBJ2-7 TRBV6-5 TRBD1 NA CASSSTGIYEQYF TGTGCCAGTAGCTCGACAGGGATTTACGAGCAGTACTTC
TRBJ1-4 TRBV19 NA NA CASSPHRATNEKLFF TGTGCCAGTAGTCCCCACAGGGCAACTAATGAAAAACTGTTTTTT
TRBJ1-1 TRBV19 NA NA CASSIKGMNTEAFF TGTGCCAGTAGTATCAAGGGGATGAACACTGAAGCTTTCTTT
TRBJ1-1 TRBV11-3 TRBD1 NA CASSLLNRVLPGTENTEAFF TGTGCCAGCAGTTTACTAAATCGGGTTTTACCCGGGACAGAGAACACTGAAGCTTTCTTT
TRBJ2-7 TRBV27 TRBD1 once CASSRGGQGTYEQYF TGTGCCAGCAGCAGGGGGGGACAGGGGACCTACGAGCAGTACTTC
TRBJ2-3 TRBV2 NA NA CASRLLAELNTQYF TGTGCCAGCAGGCTATTGGCGGAGCTCAATACGCAGTATTTT
TRBJ2-7 TRBV9 NA once CARRTPPYEQYF TGTGCCCGCCGGACACCCCCCTACGAGCAGTACTTC
TRBJ1-2 TRBV6-5 NA NA CASSYSVDGNYGYTF TGTGCCAGCAGTTACTCGGTAGACGGGAACTATGGCTACACCTTC
TRBJ2-7 TRBV25-1 TRBD1 NA CASSDTGTGSYEQYF TGTGCCAGCAGTGATACCGGGACAGGGTCCTACGAGCAGTACTTC